This TCR beta chain was recovered during a study of cytomegalovirus exposure and HLA in healthy donors. As regards this clone: Its antigen is not known.

The CDR3 loop spans 10 amino acids. V lost 4 bases, J lost 5 bases, and 5 bases lay in between. Germline V lookup: CDR1 SQVTM, CDR2 ANQGSEA. Study-wide results and limits: Immune exposure information comprised only CMV serostatus. A later analysis showed TCR association rates differing by HLA locus, peaking at DRB1 and lowest at HLA-C. The CMV antigen specificity of a few CMV-associated chains was confirmed through in vitro analysis.

The PCR had 60 Vbeta and 13 Jbeta primers. Only in-frame clones appear in the TCRdb table, and some are missing; sequencing was by immunoSEQ multiplex PCR. The sample carries approximately 170,000 clones, more than 65% recorded once. Sequencing used PBMCs. This chain links TRBV29-1 with TRBJ2-5; D ambiguous. This sequence was found in a male donor in good health and CMV-seronegative. The CDR3 spells CSVVMETQYF. The CDR3 nucleotides are TGCAGCGTTGTAATGGAGACCCAGTACTTC.